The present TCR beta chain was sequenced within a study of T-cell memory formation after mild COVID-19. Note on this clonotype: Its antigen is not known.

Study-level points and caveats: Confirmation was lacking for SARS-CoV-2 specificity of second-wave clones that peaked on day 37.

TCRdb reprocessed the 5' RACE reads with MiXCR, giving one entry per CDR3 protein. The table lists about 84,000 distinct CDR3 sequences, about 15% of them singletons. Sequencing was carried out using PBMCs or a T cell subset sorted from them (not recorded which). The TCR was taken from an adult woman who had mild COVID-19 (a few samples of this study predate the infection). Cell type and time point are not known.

The CDR3 here is CASSPTGTYEQYF. The CDR3 region has the DNA TGCGCCAGCAGCCCTACAGGGACCTACGAGCAGTACTTC. This rearrangement joins TRBV5-1 to TRBJ2-7; D is perhaps TRBD1 (6 bases). V was pared by 4 bases and J by 2 bases, with 10 bases between. CDR1 SGHRS and CDR2 YFSETQ come from the germline V gene. This CDR3 is built from 13 residues.